The rows below give T cell receptor beta chains drawn from one sample of a study of cytomegalovirus exposure and HLA in healthy donors. Sequencing used immunoSEQ multiplex PCR; TCRdb keeps in-frame clones, though not all of them. The sample has fewer than 350,000 clones; approximately 90% are singletons. Material: PBMCs. The origin of the receptors is a woman aged 18-35 years in good health and CMV-seronegative. The CDR3 runs from the conserved cysteine through the conserved F or W. Fields, in order: D gene, J gene, clone size, V gene, CDR3 protein, CDR3 DNA. The D gene is left open where the match is weak. Clone sizes are given selectively: once, few, many, or a class where the clone is expanded.

TRBD2	TRBJ2-3	.	TRBV13	CASSGTSGGLTTDTQYF	TGTGCCAGCAGCGGGACTAGCGGGGGGTTAACCACAGATACGCAGTATTTT
TRBD1	TRBJ2-7	.	TRBV4-1	CASSRSPGQGAYEQYF	TGCGCCAGCAGCCGGTCTCCGGGACAGGGGGCCTACGAGCAGTACTTC
TRBD2	TRBJ2-1	.	TRBV2	CASSEGGTSGSYNEQFF	TGTGCCAGCAGTGAAGGGGGGACTAGCGGGAGCTACAATGAGCAGTTCTTC
TRBD1	TRBJ1-3	.	TRBV2	CASSAKPPGQGNTIYF	TGTGCCAGCAGCGCAAAGCCCCCGGGACAGGGAAACACCATATATTTT
.	TRBJ2-7	.	TRBV6-1	CASLSNREQYF	TGTGCCAGCTTGAGTAACCGCGAGCAGTACTTC
.	TRBJ2-5	.	TRBV11-2	CASSLDRETQYF	TGTGCCAGCAGCTTAGACAGGGAGACCCAGTACTTC
.	TRBJ2-1	.	TRBV6-6	CASSYSRGSIEQFF	TGTGCCAGCAGTTACTCAAGGGGGAGTATTGAGCAGTTCTTC
.	TRBJ1-1	.	TRBV7-6	CASSPRRTEDTEAFF	TGTGCCAGCAGCCCACGCAGGACGGAGGACACTGAAGCTTTCTTT
.	TRBJ1-2	.	TRBV7-2	CASSPSGQGGNGYTF	TGTGCCAGCAGCCCAAGCGGCCAGGGAGGCAATGGCTACACCTTC
.	TRBJ2-7	once	TRBV2	CASQDPSSSYEQYF	TGTGCCAGCCAGGACCCTAGCTCATCCTACGAGCAGTACTTC
TRBD1	TRBJ2-3	once	TRBV5-1	CASSRQGEGLARADTQYF	TGCGCCAGCAGCCGACAGGGAGAGGGTTTAGCTCGGGCGGATACGCAGTATTTT
.	TRBJ1-3	.	TRBV21-1	CASKGEGSGNTIYF	TGTGCCAGCAAGGGGGAGGGGTCTGGAAACACCATATATTTT
.	TRBJ2-5	.	TRBV5-6	CASSLERTVQTQYF	TGTGCCAGCAGCTTGGAGCGGACAGTGCAGACCCAGTACTTC
.	TRBJ1-1	.	TRBV7-9	CSSGLDRHGAFF	TGTTCCAGCGGTCTAGACCGCCATGGGGCTTTCTTT
.	TRBJ1-1	.	TRBV2	CASSADSENTEAFF	TGTGCCAGCAGTGCGGACAGCGAGAACACTGAAGCTTTCTTT
TRBD1	TRBJ1-1	once	TRBV7-8	CASSPWTGLNTEAFF	TGTGCCAGCAGCCCATGGACAGGGCTGAACACTGAAGCTTTCTTT
.	TRBJ1-2	.	TRBV5-6	CASRPRGGLGGYTF	TGTGCCAGCAGGCCTCGCGGCGGGTTAGGTGGCTACACCTTC
TRBD2	TRBJ2-7	.	TRBV6-5	CASSSPGGGYRYEQYF	TGTGCCAGCAGTTCCCCGGGCGGGGGTTATCGTTACGAGCAGTACTTC
.	TRBJ1-4	.	TRBV7-9	CASSLVDPSQEKLFF	TGTGCCAGCAGCTTAGTAGACCCCTCACAGGAAAAACTGTTTTTT
.	TRBJ1-2	.	TRBV5-8	CASSLDLRQDRGYTF	TGTGCCAGCAGCTTGGACCTCCGGCAGGATCGGGGCTACACCTTC
TRBD1	TRBJ2-5	.	TRBV18	CASSPQYAGTGEEETQYF	TGTGCCAGCTCACCCCAATACGCCGGGACAGGGGAGGAAGAGACCCAGTACTTC
.	TRBJ1-1	once	TRBV2	CASTTPTGNTEAFF	TGTGCCAGCACGACGCCCACAGGGAACACTGAAGCTTTCTTT
TRBD2	TRBJ2-7	.	TRBV2	CASTTSGGYEQYF	TGTGCCAGCACCACTAGCGGGGGCTACGAGCAGTACTTC
.	TRBJ2-5	.	TRBV27	CASSLSYGSVGGTQYF	TGTGCCAGCAGTTTATCTTATGGGTCGGTGGGGGGGACCCAGTACTTC
.	TRBJ2-7	.	TRBV28	CASSFLHEQYF	TGTGCCAGCAGTTTCCTCCACGAGCAGTACTTC
TRBD2	TRBJ2-1	.	TRBV12-5	CASGLGIIAGGDEQFF	TGTGCTAGTGGTTTGGGTATAATAGCGGGGGGTGATGAGCAGTTCTTC
TRBD1	TRBJ1-4	.	TRBV2	CASTTDRGPEKLFF	TGTGCCAGCACCACAGACAGGGGGCCTGAAAAACTGTTTTTT
.	TRBJ1-1	few	TRBV9	CASSIPRGGNTEAFF	TGTGCCAGCAGCATTCCCCGGGGGGGGAACACTGAAGCTTTCTTT
.	TRBJ2-7	.	TRBV30	CAWSPTGTYEQYF	TGTGCCTGGAGTCCTACGGGGACATACGAGCAGTACTTC
TRBD2	TRBJ2-7	.	TRBV27	CASSSREVQYF	TGTGCCAGCAGTTCACGGGAGGTGCAGTACTTC
TRBD2	TRBJ2-2	once	TRBV9	CASSVDGIAGAGELFF	TGTGCCAGCAGCGTAGACGGTATAGCGGGCGCCGGGGAGCTGTTTTTT
.	TRBJ2-1	.	TRBV9	CASSAINNEQFF	TGTGCCAGCTCCGCGATCAACAATGAGCAGTTCTTC
.	TRBJ1-1	.	TRBV11-2	CASSLVEVMNTEAFF	TGTGCCAGCAGCTTAGTAGAAGTTATGAACACTGAAGCTTTCTTT
TRBD1	TRBJ2-7	.	TRBV15	CATSERQGYEQYF	TGTGCCACCAGCGAGAGACAGGGCTACGAGCAGTACTTC
.	TRBJ1-5	.	TRBV30	CAWEVGNQPQHF	TGTGCCTGGGAGGTGGGCAATCAGCCCCAGCATTTT
.	TRBJ1-1	.	TRBV9	CASSGGGTNTEAFF	TGTGCCAGCAGCGGCGGAGGCACGAACACTGAAGCTTTCTTT
.	TRBJ2-7	.	TRBV6-1	CASRRRHAPYEQYF	TGTGCCAGCAGGCGCAGACATGCACCCTACGAGCAGTACTTC
.	TRBJ1-2	.	TRBV18	CASSPVDSYGYTF	TGTGCCAGCTCACCGGTGGACAGCTATGGCTACACCTTC
TRBD2	TRBJ2-1	.	TRBV30	CAWSVQAGGDYNEQFF	TGTGCCTGGAGTGTTCAGGCGGGGGGGGATTACAATGAGCAGTTCTTC
.	TRBJ2-1	once	TRBV2	CASSRGSYNEQFF	TGTGCCAGCTCCCGGGGGTCCTACAATGAGCAGTTCTTC
.	TRBJ2-1	.	TRBV25-1	CASKTGLTSEQFF	TGTGCCAGCAAAACAGGGCTAACAAGTGAGCAGTTCTTC
.	TRBJ2-5	few	TRBV7-2	CASSARASETQYF	TGTGCCAGCAGCGCCAGGGCCTCAGAGACCCAGTACTTC
.	TRBJ2-2	.	TRBV6-6	CASSPLTGELFF	TGTGCCAGCAGCCCCTTGACCGGGGAGCTGTTTTTT
.	TRBJ1-3	.	TRBV7-9	CASSLESVISGNTIYF	TGTGCCAGCAGCTTAGAAAGCGTAATCTCTGGAAACACCATATATTTT
.	TRBJ2-1	.	TRBV5-4	CASSLVSNEQFF	TGTGCCAGCAGCTTGGTCAGCAATGAGCAGTTCTTC
TRBD2	TRBJ2-3	.	TRBV9	CASSEGGTRDFTDTQYF	TGTGCCAGCAGCGAAGGAGGGACTAGGGACTTCACAGATACGCAGTATTTT
.	TRBJ2-1	once	TRBV9	CASSLPLGMGSSYNEQFF	TGTGCCAGCAGCTTACCCCTTGGGATGGGGAGCTCCTACAATGAGCAGTTCTTC
TRBD1	TRBJ1-5	.	TRBV2	CASSGQGARNQPQHF	TGTGCCAGCAGTGGACAGGGGGCTCGCAATCAGCCCCAGCATTTT
TRBD1	TRBJ2-5	.	TRBV7-9	CASSPGTGEETQYF	TGTGCCAGCAGCCCCGGGACAGGGGAAGAGACCCAGTACTTC
.	TRBJ1-1	once	TRBV7-9	CASSFGHFEAFF	TGTGCCAGCAGCTTCGGACACTTTGAAGCTTTCTTT
.	TRBJ2-7	.	TRBV6-5	CASLNRVSYEQYF	TGTGCCAGCTTAAACAGGGTTAGCTACGAGCAGTACTTC
.	TRBJ2-1	.	TRBV7-3	CASSLTVESSYNEQFF	TGTGCCAGCAGCTTAACTGTGGAGAGCTCCTACAATGAGCAGTTCTTC